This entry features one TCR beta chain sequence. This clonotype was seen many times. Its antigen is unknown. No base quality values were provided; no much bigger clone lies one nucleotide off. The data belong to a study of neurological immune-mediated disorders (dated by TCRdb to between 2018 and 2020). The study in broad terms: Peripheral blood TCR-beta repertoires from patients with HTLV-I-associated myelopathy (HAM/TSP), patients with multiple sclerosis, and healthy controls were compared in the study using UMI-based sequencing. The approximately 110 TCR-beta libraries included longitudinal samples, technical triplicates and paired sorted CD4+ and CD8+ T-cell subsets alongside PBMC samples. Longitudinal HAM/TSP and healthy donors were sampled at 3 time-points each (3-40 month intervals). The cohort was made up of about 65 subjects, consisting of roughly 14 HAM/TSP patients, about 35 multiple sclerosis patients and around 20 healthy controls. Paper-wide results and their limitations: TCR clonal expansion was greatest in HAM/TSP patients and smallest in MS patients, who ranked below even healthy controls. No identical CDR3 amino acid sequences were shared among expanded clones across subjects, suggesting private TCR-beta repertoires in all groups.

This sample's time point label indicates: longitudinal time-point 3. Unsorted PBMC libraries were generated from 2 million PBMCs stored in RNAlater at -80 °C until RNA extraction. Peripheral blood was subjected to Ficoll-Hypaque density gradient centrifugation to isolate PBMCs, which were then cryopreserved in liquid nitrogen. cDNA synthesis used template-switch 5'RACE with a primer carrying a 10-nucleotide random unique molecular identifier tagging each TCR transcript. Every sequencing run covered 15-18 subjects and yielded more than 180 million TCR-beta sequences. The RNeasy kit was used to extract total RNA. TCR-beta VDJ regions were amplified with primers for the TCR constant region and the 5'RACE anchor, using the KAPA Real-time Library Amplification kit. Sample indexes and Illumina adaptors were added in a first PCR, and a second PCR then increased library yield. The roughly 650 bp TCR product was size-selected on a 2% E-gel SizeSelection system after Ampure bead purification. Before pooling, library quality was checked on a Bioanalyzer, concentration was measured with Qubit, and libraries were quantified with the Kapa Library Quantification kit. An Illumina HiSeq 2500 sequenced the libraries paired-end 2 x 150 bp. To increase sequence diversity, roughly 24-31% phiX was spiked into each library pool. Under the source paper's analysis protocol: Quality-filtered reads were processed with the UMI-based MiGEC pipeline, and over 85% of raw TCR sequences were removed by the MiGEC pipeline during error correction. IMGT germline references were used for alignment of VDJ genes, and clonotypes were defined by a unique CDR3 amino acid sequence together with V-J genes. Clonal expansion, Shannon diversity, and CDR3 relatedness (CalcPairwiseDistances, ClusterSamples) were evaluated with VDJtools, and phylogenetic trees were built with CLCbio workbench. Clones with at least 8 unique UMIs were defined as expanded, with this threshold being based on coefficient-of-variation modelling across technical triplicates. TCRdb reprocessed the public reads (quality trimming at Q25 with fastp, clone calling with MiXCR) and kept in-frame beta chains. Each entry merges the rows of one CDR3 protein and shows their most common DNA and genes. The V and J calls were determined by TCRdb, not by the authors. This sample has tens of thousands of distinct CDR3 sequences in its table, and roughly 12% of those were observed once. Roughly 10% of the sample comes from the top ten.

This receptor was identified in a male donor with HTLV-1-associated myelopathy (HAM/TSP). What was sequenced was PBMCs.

The nucleotide sequence is TGTGCCACCAGCAGATCACGATGGGATGAGCAGTTCTTC. Translated, this is CATSRSRWDEQFF. The rearranged chain carries TRBV15 and TRBJ2-1; the D gene is unclear. In the germline V gene (reference sequence), CDR1 corresponds to LNHNV and CDR2 to YYDKDF. The CDR3 covers 13 residues, taking in both the cysteine and the phenylalanine. Kept here is only the CDR3 DNA, which spans 39 bases and is read in frame from base 1. V drops 2 bases and J drops 8 bases, leaving 10 bases in between.